This note documents a single T cell receptor beta chain sequence. Antigen: not known. The entry originates in a study of cytomegalovirus exposure and HLA in healthy donors. The study, taken as a whole, reports: Later analysis indicated greater clonal expansion among HLA-associated TCR beta chains than among equally common other chains.

This CDR3 spans 19 amino acids. CDR1 SGHRS and CDR2 YFSETQ come from the germline V gene. The V gene lost 0 bases and the J gene lost 0 bases, with 19 bases spanning the gap. The study ran its PCR with 60 Vbeta and 13 Jbeta primers. Assay: immunoSEQ multiplex PCR; the TCRdb copy retains only in-frame clones and omits some. Counted here are roughly 99,000 clones, less than 85% occurring once; the ten biggest clones make up approximately 14%. V gene TRBV5-1 combines with J gene TRBJ1-3; a weak D match, TRBD1 (5 bases). This TCR came from a woman aged 35 to 49 in good health and CMV-seropositive. The specimen sequenced was PBMCs. The CDR3 nucleotides read TGCGCCAGCAGCTTGGAGGTTTATAGGGGCGCCCTCTCTGGAAACACCATATATTTT. Translated, it gives CASSLEVYRGALSGNTIYF.